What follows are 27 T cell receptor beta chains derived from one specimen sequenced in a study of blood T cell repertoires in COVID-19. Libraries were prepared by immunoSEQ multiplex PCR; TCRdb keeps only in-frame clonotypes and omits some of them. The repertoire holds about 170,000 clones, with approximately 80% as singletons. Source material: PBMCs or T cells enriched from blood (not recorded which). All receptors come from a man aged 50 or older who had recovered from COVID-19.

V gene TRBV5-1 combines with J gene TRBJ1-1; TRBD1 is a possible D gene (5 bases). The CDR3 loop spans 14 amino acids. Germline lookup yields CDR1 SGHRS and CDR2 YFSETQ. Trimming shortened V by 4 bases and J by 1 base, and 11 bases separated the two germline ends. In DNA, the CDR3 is TGCGCCAGCAGCGGGATCACAGGGAACACTGAAGCTTTCTTT. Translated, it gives CASSGITGNTEAFF.

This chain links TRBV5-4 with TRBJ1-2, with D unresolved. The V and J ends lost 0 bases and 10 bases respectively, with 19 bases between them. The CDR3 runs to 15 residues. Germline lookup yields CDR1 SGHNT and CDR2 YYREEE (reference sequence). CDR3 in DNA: TGTGCCAGCAGCTTGGAGGTTGCTATGGAGGTATCCTACACCTTC. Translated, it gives CASSLEVAMEVSYTF.

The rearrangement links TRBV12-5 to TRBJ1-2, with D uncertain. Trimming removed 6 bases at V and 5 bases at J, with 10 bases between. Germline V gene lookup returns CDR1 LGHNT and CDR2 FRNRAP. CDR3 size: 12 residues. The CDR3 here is CASGMEGYGYTF. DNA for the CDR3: TGTGCTAGTGGAATGGAGGGTTATGGCTACACCTTC. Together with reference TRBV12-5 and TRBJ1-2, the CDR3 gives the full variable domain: DARVTQTPRHKVTEMGQEVTMRCQPILGHNTVFWYRQTMMQGLELLAYFRNRAPLDDSGMPKDRFSAEMPDATLATLKIQPSEPRDSAVYFCASGMEGYGYTFGSGTRLTVV.

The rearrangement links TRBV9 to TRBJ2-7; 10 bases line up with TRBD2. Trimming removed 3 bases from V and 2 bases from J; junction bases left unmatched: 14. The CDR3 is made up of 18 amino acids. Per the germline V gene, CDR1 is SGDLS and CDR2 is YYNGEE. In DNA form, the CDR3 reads TGTGCCAGCAGCGCAAACCCCACTAGCGGGGAGGGGGCCTACGAGCAGTACTTC. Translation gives CASSANPTSGEGAYEQYF.

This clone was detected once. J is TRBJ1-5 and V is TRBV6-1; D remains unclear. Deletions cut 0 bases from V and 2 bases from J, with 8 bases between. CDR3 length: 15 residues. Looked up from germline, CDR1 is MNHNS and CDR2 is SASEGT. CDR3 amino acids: CASSEAIQGNQPQHF. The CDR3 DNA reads TGTGCCAGCAGTGAAGCTATCCAGGGCAATCAGCCCCAGCATTTT.

As DNA, the CDR3 is TGTGTTGGTCCTAGAGGGAACTATGGCTACACCTTC. It translates to CVGPRGNYGYTF. The V gene is TRBV30, the J gene TRBJ1-2; D uncertain. The CDR3 has 12 amino acids. In germline, CDR1 is GTSNPN, CDR2 SVGIG (reference sequence).

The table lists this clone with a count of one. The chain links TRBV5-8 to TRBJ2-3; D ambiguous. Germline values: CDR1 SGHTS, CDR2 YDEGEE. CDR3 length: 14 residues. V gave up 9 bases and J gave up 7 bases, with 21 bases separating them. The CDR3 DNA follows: TGTGCCACCCTAGGTCTTAGGTGGCACAATACGCAGTATTTT. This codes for CATLGLRWHNTQYF.

The CDR3 DNA reads as TGTGCCAGCAGCGTAGACATCGGGGGGCCCCTCAAATCAGATACGCAGTATTTT. Residues: CASSVDIGGPLKSDTQYF. This chain uses TRBV9 with TRBJ2-3, with D maybe TRBD2 (7 bases). The CDR3 consists of 18 residues. Germline V gene lookup returns CDR1 SGDLS and CDR2 YYNGEE. The V end lost 0 bases, the J end lost 4 bases, and 21 bases lay between the germline ends.

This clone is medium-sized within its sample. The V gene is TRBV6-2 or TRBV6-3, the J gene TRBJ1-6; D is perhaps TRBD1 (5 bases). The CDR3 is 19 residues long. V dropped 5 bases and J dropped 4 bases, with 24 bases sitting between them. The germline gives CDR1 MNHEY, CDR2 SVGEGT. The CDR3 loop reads CASSQPPVSDTLYNSPLHF. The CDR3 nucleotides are TGTGCCAGCAGTCAACCACCGGTGTCGGACACACTTTATAATTCACCCCTCCACTTT.

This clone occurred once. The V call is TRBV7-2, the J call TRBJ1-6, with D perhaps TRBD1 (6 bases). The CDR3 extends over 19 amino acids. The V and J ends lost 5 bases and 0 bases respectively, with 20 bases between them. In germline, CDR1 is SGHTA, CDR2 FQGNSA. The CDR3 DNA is TGTGCCAGCAGCCCCCCGGTAGGGGACATGAGCTCCTATAATTCACCCCTCCACTTT. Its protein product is CASSPPVGDMSSYNSPLHF.

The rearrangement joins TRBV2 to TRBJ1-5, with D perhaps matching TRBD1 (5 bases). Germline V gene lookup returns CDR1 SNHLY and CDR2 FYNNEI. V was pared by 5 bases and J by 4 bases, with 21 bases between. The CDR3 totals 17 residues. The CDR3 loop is CASSKGQGYVENQPQHF. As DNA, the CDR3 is TGTGCCAGCAGTAAGGGGCAGGGTTATGTCGAGAATCAGCCCCAGCATTTT.

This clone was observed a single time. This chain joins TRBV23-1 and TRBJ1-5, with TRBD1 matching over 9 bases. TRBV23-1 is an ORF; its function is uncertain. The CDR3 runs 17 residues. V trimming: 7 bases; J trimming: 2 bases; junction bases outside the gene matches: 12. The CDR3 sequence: CASTGQGHRTGNQPQHF. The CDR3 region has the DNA TGCGCCAGCACGGGACAGGGCCACCGGACGGGCAATCAGCCCCAGCATTTT.

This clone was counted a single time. This chain's CDR3 is CASSQDINRDTEAFF. The DNA of the CDR3 is TGCGCCAGCAGCCAAGATATTAACAGGGACACTGAAGCTTTCTTT. The chain carries TRBV4-3 and TRBJ1-1; perhaps TRBD1 as D (6 bases). The V and J ends lost 0 bases and 3 bases respectively, with 11 bases between them. Germline V lookup: CDR1 LGHNA, CDR2 YSLEER. The CDR3 totals 15 residues.

CDR3: CAITPGQRDTIYF. The CDR3 DNA reads TGTGCCATCACTCCGGGACAAAGGGACACCATATATTTT. V and J are TRBV10-3 and TRBJ1-3, with TRBD1 as a possible D gene (6 bases). V was pared by 7 bases and J by 8 bases, with 15 bases between. This CDR3 has 13 residues. CDR1 ENHRY and CDR2 SYGVKD come from the germline V gene.

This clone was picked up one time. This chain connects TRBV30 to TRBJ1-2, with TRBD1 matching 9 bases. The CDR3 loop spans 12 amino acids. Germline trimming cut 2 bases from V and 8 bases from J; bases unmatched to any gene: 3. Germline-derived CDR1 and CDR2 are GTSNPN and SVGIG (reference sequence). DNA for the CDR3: TGTGCCTGGAGTCTTGGGACAGGGGGCTACACCTTC. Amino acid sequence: CAWSLGTGGYTF. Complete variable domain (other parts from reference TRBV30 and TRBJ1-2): SQTIHQWPATLVQPVGSPLSLECTVEGTSNPNLYWYRQAAGRGLQLLFYSVGIGQISSEVPQNLSASRPQDRQFILSSKKLLLSDSGFYLCAWSLGTGGYTFGSGTRLTVV.

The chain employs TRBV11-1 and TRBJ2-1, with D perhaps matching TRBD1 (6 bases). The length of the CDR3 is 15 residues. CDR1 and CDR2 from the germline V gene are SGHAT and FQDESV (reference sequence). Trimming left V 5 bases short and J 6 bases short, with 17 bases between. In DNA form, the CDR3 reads TGTGCCAGCAGCAGCACAGGGTTCGGCAGCAATGAGCAGTTCTTC. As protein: CASSSTGFGSNEQFF. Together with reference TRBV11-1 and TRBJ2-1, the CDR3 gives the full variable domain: EAEVAQSPRYKITEKSQAVAFWCDPISGHATLYWYRQILGQGPELLVQFQDESVVDDSQLPKDRFSAERLKGVDSTLKIQPAELGDSAMYLCASSSTGFGSNEQFFGPGTRLTVL.

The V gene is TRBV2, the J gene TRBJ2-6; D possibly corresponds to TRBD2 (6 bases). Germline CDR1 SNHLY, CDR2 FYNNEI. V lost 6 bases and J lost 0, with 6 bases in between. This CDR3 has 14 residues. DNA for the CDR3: TGTGCCAGCAGGCGGGACTCTGGGGCCAACGTCCTGACTTTC. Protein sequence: CASRRDSGANVLTF.

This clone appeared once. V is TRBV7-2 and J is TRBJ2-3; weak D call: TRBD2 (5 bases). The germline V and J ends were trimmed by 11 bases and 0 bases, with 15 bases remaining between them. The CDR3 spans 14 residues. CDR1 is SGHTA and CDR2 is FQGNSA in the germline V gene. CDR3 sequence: CACRQRLSTDTQYF. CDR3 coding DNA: TGTGCCTGCCGGCAGCGGCTAAGCACAGATACGCAGTATTTT.

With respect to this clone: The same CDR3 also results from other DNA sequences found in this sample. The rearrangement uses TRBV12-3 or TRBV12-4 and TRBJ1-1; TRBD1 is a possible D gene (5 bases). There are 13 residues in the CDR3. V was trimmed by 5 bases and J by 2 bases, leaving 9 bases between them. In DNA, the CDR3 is TGTGCCAGCAGTCTCCAGGGAAACACTGAAGCTTTCTTT. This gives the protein CASSLQGNTEAFF.

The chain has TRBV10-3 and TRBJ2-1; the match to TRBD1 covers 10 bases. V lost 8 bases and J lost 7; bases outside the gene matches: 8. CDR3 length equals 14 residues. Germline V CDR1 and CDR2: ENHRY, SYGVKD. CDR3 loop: CAIDGQGVGNEQFF. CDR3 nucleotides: TGTGCCATCGACGGACAGGGGGTGGGAAATGAGCAGTTCTTC.

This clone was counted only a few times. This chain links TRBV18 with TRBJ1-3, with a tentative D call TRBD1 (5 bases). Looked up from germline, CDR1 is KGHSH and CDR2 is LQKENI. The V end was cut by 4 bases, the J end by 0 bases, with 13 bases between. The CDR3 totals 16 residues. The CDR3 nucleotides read TGTGCCAGCTCACAGGAATGGGGCAGCTCTGGAAACACCATATATTTT. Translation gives CASSQEWGSSGNTIYF.

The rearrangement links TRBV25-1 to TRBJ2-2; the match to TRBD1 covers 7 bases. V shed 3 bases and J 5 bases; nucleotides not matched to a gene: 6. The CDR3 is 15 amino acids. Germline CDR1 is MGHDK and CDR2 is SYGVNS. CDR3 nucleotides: TGTGCCAGCAGTGACCTGACAGGGCAAACCGGGGAGCTGTTTTTT. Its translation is CASSDLTGQTGELFF.

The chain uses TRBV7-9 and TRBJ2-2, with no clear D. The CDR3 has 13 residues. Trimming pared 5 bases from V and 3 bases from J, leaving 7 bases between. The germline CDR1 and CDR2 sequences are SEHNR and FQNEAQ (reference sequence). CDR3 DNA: TGTGCCAGCAGCCGCCGAGACACCGGGGAGCTGTTTTTT. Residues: CASSRRDTGELFF. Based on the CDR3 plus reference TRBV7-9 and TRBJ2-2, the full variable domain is DTGVSQNPRHKITKRGQNVTFRCDPISEHNRLYWYRQTLGQGPEFLTYFQNEAQLEKSRLLSDRFSAERPKGSFSTLEIQRTEQGDSAMYLCASSRRDTGELFFGEGSRLTVL.

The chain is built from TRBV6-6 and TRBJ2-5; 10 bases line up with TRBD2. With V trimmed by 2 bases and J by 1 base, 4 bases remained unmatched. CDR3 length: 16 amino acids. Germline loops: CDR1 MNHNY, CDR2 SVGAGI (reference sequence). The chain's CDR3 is CASSYGSGGTQETQYF. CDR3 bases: TGTGCCAGCAGTTACGGTAGCGGGGGGACCCAAGAGACCCAGTACTTC.

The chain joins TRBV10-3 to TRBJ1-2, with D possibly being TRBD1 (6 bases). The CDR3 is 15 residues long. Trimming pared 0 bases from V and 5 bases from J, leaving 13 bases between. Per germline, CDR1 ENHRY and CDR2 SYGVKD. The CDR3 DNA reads TGTGCCATCAGTGAGTCTCCATCGCAGGGGTATGGCTACACCTTC. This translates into CAISESPSQGYGYTF.

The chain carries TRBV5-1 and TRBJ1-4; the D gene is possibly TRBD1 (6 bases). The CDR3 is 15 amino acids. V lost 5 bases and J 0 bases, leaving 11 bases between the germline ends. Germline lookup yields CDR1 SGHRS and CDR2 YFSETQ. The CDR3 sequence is CASRQGHATNEKLFF. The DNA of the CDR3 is TGCGCCAGCAGGCAGGGACACGCAACTAATGAAAAACTGTTTTTT.

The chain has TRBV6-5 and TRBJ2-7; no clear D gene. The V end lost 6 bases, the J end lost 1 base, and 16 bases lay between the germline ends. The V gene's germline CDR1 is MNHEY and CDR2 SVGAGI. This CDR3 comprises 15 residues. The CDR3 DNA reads TGTGCCAGCAGCCGGGTCCTCCTTACGTCCTACGAGCAGTACTTC. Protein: CASSRVLLTSYEQYF.